This T cell receptor (beta chain) was identified during a study of patients and donors after allogeneic stem cell transplantation. Germline V lookup: CDR1 MNHEY, CDR2 SMNVEV (reference sequence). The CDR3 runs 13 residues. Losses at the gene ends were 9 bases for V and 5 bases for J; bases not matched to a gene: 8. TCRdb recomputed calls from the RT-PCR reads with MiXCR, one row per CDR3 protein. This table holds about 230,000 distinct CDR3 sequences, roughly 13% found once. This clonotype was seen more than once but under ten times. This receptor was identified in a human donor who was either an allogeneic HSCT recipient or a stem cell or donor lymphocyte infusion donor (not recorded which). It is not recorded whose cells these are; they may come from a transplant donor. Sequencing was performed on blood, either unsorted or a sorted T cell fraction (not recorded which). The chain uses TRBV27 and TRBJ2-3; 7 bases agree with TRBD1. DNA of the CDR3: TGTGCCAGTGGGCACAGGGGTAAAGATACGCAGTATTTT. Translated, it gives CASGHRGKDTQYF.